The 21 T cell receptor beta chains in this list originate from one sample, sequenced in a study of patients and donors after allogeneic stem cell transplantation. MiXCR, run by TCRdb on the RT-PCR reads, gives a single entry per CDR3 protein. Of some 880,000 distinct CDR3 sequences in the sample, about 20% are singletons; the top ten hold 5% to 6.5%. Sequenced: blood, either unsorted or a sorted T cell fraction (not recorded which). The receptor source for this set is a human donor who was either an allogeneic HSCT recipient or a stem cell or donor lymphocyte infusion donor (not recorded which). It is not recorded whose cells these are; they may come from a transplant donor.

The chain couples TRBV15 to TRBJ2-7; D is unresolved. V was shortened by 0 bases and J by 5 bases, with 14 bases between the two germline ends. CDR1 and CDR2 (germline): LNHNV, YYDKDF (reference sequence). The CDR3 length is 15 residues. This CDR3 is CATSRDGPSGHEQYF. As DNA, the CDR3 is TGTGCCACCAGCAGAGATGGACCGTCCGGCCACGAGCAGTACTTC.

The V gene is TRBV18, the J gene TRBJ2-1, with 7 bases lining up with TRBD2. There are 14 residues in the CDR3. Trimming cost V 4 bases and J 4 bases; bases outside gene matches: 4. Per the germline V gene, CDR1 is KGHSH and CDR2 is LQKENI. As DNA, the CDR3 is TGTGCCAGCTCACTACGCGGGGGATACAATGAGCAGTTCTTC. This encodes CASSLRGGYNEQFF.

This clonotype has a handful of counts. V is TRBV12-3 or TRBV12-4 and J is TRBJ2-4, with TRBD1 matching 12 bases. The CDR3 runs 17 residues. J lost 2 bases, V lost 5 bases, and 7 bases had no gene match. This chain's CDR3 is CASSVPGQGATKNIQYF. CDR3 DNA: TGTGCCAGCAGTGTGCCGGGACAGGGGGCAACCAAAAACATTCAGTACTTC.

This clonotype has a count of ten or more. The genes are TRBV10-3 and TRBJ2-1; D is possibly TRBD1 (6 bases). V was clipped by 4 bases and J by 8 bases, with 9 bases between them. Germline V gene data show CDR1 as ENHRY and CDR2 as SYGVKD. This CDR3 has 12 amino acids. The DNA of the CDR3 is TGTGCCATCAGTGGCAGGGGAGATGAGCAGTTCTTC. Protein product: CAISGRGDEQFF.

This clonotype came up a few times. This rearrangement joins TRBV7-3 to TRBJ2-1; D gene ambiguous. Looked up from germline, CDR1 is SGHTA and CDR2 is FQGTGA. This CDR3 has 15 residues. V was pared by 1 base and J by 8 bases, with 15 bases between. In DNA form, the CDR3 reads TGTGCCAGCAGCTTAAACCTTAAGACTGGTGATGAGCAGTTCTTC. Translation gives CASSLNLKTGDEQFF.

This clonotype was picked up a small number of times. The chain joins TRBV12-3 or TRBV12-4 to TRBJ1-2, with D perhaps TRBD1 (5 bases). Trimming left V 7 bases short and J 8 bases short, with 20 bases between. This CDR3 contains 14 residues. The CDR3 protein is CASTAVGTREGYTF. In DNA, the CDR3 is TGTGCCAGCACCGCCGTTGGGACGCGGGAGGGCTACACCTTC.

This clonotype was seen a few times. The chain recombines TRBV6-4 with TRBJ2-1; 9 bases are a match to TRBD2. Trimming took 1 base from V and 10 from J; bases not matched to a gene: 8. Per germline, CDR1 MRHNA and CDR2 SNTAGT. The CDR3 sequence is 15 residues long. In nucleotides, the CDR3 is TGTGCCAGCAGTGACTACGGGCTAGCGGGAACAGAGCAGTTCTTC. It codes for CASSDYGLAGTEQFF.

This clonotype was detected only a few times. V is TRBV2 and J is TRBJ2-1, with a possible D match to TRBD2 (5 bases). V was trimmed by 6 bases and J by 5 bases, leaving 14 bases between them. CDR3 length equals 14 residues. Germline V lookup: CDR1 SNHLY, CDR2 FYNNEI. This chain's CDR3 is CASRVLREHNEQFF. As DNA, the CDR3 is TGTGCCAGCAGGGTGCTTCGGGAACACAATGAGCAGTTCTTC.

This clonotype was seen only a few times. V and J are TRBV28 and TRBJ1-2; TRBD1 is a possible D gene (6 bases). The germline V gene encodes CDR1 MDHEN and CDR2 SYDVKM. CDR3 length equals 11 residues. The V and J ends lost 7 bases and 7 bases respectively, with 10 bases between them. The CDR3 here is CASKDSPGYTF. CDR3 coding DNA: TGTGCCAGCAAGGACAGTCCTGGCTACACCTTC.

The chain uses TRBV19 and TRBJ2-3; 7 bases map to TRBD2. V trimming: 6 bases; J trimming: 0 bases; junction bases outside the gene matches: 12. The length of the CDR3 is 17 residues. The V gene's germline CDR1 is LNHDA and CDR2 SQIVND (reference sequence). The CDR3 DNA reads TGTGCCAGTAGGACCTACTCTAGCGGAGGGAGCACAGATACGCAGTATTTT. Its protein is CASRTYSSGGSTDTQYF.

This clonotype has a handful of counts. The DNA of the CDR3 is TGTGCCCAAGACTGGAGGGATCAAGAGACCCAGTACTTC. Amino acids: CAQDWRDQETQYF. The rearrangement joins TRBV7-9 to TRBJ2-5; TRBD2 is a possible D gene (6 bases). This CDR3 comprises 13 residues. Trimming cost V 11 bases and J 2 bases, with 15 bases left between them. Germline V gene data show CDR1 as SEHNR and CDR2 as FQNEAQ (reference sequence).

This clonotype was seen a handful of times. A read error may be the cause here, since a much bigger clone is one base away. The chain uses TRBV6-5 and TRBJ2-7; D remains unclear. V was clipped by 5 bases and J by 2 bases, with 4 bases between them. CDR1 is MNHEY and CDR2 is SVGAGI in the germline V gene. This CDR3 spans 11 amino acids. The CDR3: CASSTPYEQYF. The DNA for the CDR3 is TGTGCCAGCAGTACCCCCTACGAGCAGTACTTC.

As DNA, the CDR3 is TGTGCCAGCAGCTCCGGGACCTCGGACCCCTACGAGCAGTACTTC. It is translated as CASSSGTSDPYEQYF. The rearrangement joins TRBV7-9 to TRBJ2-7; D possibly matches TRBD1 or TRBD2 (5 bases each). The germline CDR1 and CDR2 sequences are SEHNR and FQNEAQ (reference sequence). The CDR3 consists of 15 residues. V was pared by 4 bases and J by 2 bases, with 15 bases between. Drawing the rest from reference TRBV7-9 and TRBJ2-7, the complete variable domain is DTGVSQNPRHKITKRGQNVTFRCDPISEHNRLYWYRQTLGQGPEFLTYFQNEAQLEKSRLLSDRFSAERPKGSFSTLEIQRTEQGDSAMYLCASSSGTSDPYEQYFGPGTRLTVT.

This clonotype was detected many times. CDR3 amino acids: CASRKTSSYNEQFF. The DNA for the CDR3 is TGTGCCAGCAGAAAAACGAGCTCCTACAATGAGCAGTTCTTC. The chain combines TRBV5-6 with TRBJ2-1; D not certain. Per germline, CDR1 SGHDT and CDR2 YYEEEE. The CDR3 has 14 amino acids. The germline V and J ends were trimmed by 5 bases and 0 bases, with 9 bases remaining between them.

This clonotype was seen at least ten times. V is TRBV7-9 and J is TRBJ2-2; D is ambiguous. Germline V lookup: CDR1 SEHNR, CDR2 FQNEAQ (reference sequence). CDR3 size: 12 residues. Trimming pared 1 base from V and 6 bases from J, leaving 3 bases between. As DNA, the CDR3 is TGTGCCAGCAGCTTAGGACCCGGGGAGCTGTTTTTT. Residues: CASSLGPGELFF.

This clonotype appeared once. The V and J genes are TRBV7-3 and TRBJ2-5; the D gene could be TRBD1 or TRBD2 (6 bases each). Germline V gene lookup returns CDR1 SGHTA and CDR2 FQGTGA. V was shortened by 1 base and J by 5 bases, with 17 bases between the two germline ends. This CDR3 has 16 amino acids. CDR3 in amino acids: CASSLNGGGLAETQYF. The CDR3 DNA sequence: TGTGCCAGCAGCTTAAATGGAGGGGGGCTCGCGGAGACCCAGTACTTC.

The table lists this clonotype with many counts. This CDR3 is CASSQDGRESTQYF. In DNA, the CDR3 is TGTGCCAGCAGCCAAGATGGGCGGGAGTCTACGCAGTATTTT. This rearrangement joins TRBV4-2 to TRBJ2-3; 7 bases align to TRBD2. Per germline, CDR1 LGHNA and CDR2 YNFKEQ. V shed 0 bases and J 8 bases; nucleotides not matched to a gene: 5. The CDR3 has 14 amino acids.

This clonotype showed up just once. The rearrangement uses TRBV30 and TRBJ2-2; D not resolved. Trimming took off 1 base at V and 5 bases at J, with 11 bases between the two ends. The V gene's germline CDR1 is GTSNPN and CDR2 SVGIG (reference sequence). There are 14 residues in the CDR3. The CDR3 protein is CAWSAHPLTGELFF. The CDR3 DNA reads TGTGCCTGGAGTGCCCACCCCCTGACCGGGGAGCTGTTTTTT. Based on the CDR3 plus reference TRBV30 and TRBJ2-2, the full variable domain is SQTIHQWPATLVQPVGSPLSLECTVEGTSNPNLYWYRQAAGRGLQLLFYSVGIGQISSEVPQNLSASRPQDRQFILSSKKLLLSDSGFYLCAWSAHPLTGELFFGEGSRLTVL.

The gene calls are TRBV7-3 and TRBJ1-1, with 12 bases aligning to TRBD1. Trimming cost V 5 bases and J 2 bases; bases outside gene matches: 6. The CDR3 runs 16 residues. CDR1 is SGHTA, CDR2 FQGTGA, per germline. CDR3: CASSSWGQGANTEAFF. The DNA for the CDR3 is TGTGCCAGCAGCAGTTGGGGACAGGGGGCAAACACTGAAGCTTTCTTT. The full variable domain, with the rest looked up from reference TRBV7-3 and TRBJ1-1, is GAGVSQTPSNKVTEKGKYVELRCDPISGHTALYWYRQSLGQGPEFLIYFQGTGAADDSGLPNDRFFAVRPEGSVSTLKIQRTERGDSAVYLCASSSWGQGANTEAFFGQGTRLTVV.

This clonotype was counted a few times. The V call is TRBV6-1, the J call TRBJ2-5, with D perhaps being TRBD1 or TRBD2 (6 bases each). The germline CDR1 and CDR2 sequences are MNHNS and SASEGT. V shed 11 bases and J shed 5 bases, with 15 bases lying between them. CDR3 size: 12 residues. The CDR3: CAVRGPDETQYF. The CDR3 DNA follows: TGTGCCGTCCGGGGGCCGGACGAGACCCAGTACTTC.

This clonotype has more than one count but fewer than ten. The chain is built from TRBV20-1 and TRBJ2-2; 8 bases fit TRBD2. The V and J ends lost 1 base and 3 bases, in that order; junction bases with no gene match: 7. This CDR3 is 16 amino acids long. Germline values: CDR1 DFQATT, CDR2 SNEGSKA (reference sequence). CDR3 protein: CSARAPGLAYTGELFF. DNA for the CDR3: TGCAGTGCTAGAGCCCCCGGACTAGCCTACACCGGGGAGCTGTTTTTT.